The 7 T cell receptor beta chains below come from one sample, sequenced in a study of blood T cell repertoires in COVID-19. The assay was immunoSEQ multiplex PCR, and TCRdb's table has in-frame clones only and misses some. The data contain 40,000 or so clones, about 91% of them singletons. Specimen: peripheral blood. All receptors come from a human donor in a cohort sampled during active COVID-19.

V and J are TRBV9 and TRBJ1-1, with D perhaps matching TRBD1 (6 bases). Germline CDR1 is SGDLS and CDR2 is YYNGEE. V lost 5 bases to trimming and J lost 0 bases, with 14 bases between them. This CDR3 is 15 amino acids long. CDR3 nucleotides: TGTGCCAGCAGTACAACAGGGACCATGAACACTGAAGCTTTCTTT. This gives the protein CASSTTGTMNTEAFF. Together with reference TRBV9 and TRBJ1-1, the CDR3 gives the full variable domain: DSGVTQTPKHLITATGQRVTLRCSPRSGDLSVYWYQQSLDQGLQFLIQYYNGEERAKGNILERFSAQQFPDLHSELNLSSLELGDSALYFCASSTTGTMNTEAFFGQGTRLTVV.

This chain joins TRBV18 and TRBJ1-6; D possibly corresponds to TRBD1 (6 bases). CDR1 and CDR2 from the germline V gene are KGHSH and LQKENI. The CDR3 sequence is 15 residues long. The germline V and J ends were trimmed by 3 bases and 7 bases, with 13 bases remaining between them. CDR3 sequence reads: CASSPQQGSNSPLHF. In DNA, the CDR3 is TGTGCCAGCTCACCCCAACAGGGCTCAAATTCACCCCTCCACTTT.

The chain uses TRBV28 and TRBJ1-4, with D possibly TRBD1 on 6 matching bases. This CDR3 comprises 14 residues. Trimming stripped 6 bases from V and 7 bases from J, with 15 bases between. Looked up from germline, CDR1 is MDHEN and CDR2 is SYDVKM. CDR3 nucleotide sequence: TGTGCCAGCAGGCTACAGGGTCTGAGTGAAAAACTGTTTTTT. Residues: CASRLQGLSEKLFF. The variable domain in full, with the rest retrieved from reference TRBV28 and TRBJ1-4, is DVKVTQSSRYLVKRTGEKVFLECVQDMDHENMFWYRQDPGLGLRLIYFSYDVKMKEKGDIPEGYSVSREKKERFSLILESASTNQTSMYLCASRLQGLSEKLFFGSGTQLSVL.

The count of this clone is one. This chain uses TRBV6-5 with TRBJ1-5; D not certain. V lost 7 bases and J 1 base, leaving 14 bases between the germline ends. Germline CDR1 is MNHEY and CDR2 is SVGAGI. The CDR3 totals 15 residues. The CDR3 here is CASMVELGSNQPQHF. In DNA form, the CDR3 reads TGTGCCAGCATGGTGGAGCTTGGGAGCAATCAGCCCCAGCATTTT.

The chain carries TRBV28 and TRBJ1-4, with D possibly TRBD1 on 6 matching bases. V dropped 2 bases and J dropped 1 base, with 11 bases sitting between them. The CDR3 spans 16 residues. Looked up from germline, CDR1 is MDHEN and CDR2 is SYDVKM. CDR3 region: CASSLQGPRTNEKLFF. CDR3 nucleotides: TGTGCCAGCAGTTTACAGGGGCCAAGAACTAATGAAAAACTGTTTTTT.

The CDR3 is CASSFNSENGYTF. The CDR3, as DNA: TGTGCCAGCAGTTTTAATTCCGAGAATGGCTACACCTTC. The chain uses TRBV12-3 or TRBV12-4 and TRBJ1-2, with D unresolved. The CDR3 is made up of 13 amino acids. V shed 3 bases and J shed 6 bases, with 11 bases lying between them.

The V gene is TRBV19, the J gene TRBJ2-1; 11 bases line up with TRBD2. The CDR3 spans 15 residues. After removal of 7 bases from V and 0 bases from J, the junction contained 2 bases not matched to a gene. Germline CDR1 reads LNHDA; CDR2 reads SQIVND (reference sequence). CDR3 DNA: TGTGCCAGTACCACTAGCGGGGGCTCCTACAATGAGCAGTTCTTC. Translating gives CASTTSGGSYNEQFF.